These 16 T cell receptor beta chains were sequenced from one sample in a study of blood T cell repertoires in COVID-19. Generated by immunoSEQ multiplex PCR, the TCRdb table keeps only in-frame clones and is missing some. The sample has over 300,000 clones; more than 80% are singletons. Sequenced input: peripheral blood. Source of these receptors: a young man who had recovered from COVID-19.

The chain carries TRBV27 and TRBJ1-1; TRBD1 agrees at 10 bases. The CDR3 totals 17 residues. CDR1 is MNHEY, CDR2 SMNVEV, per germline (reference sequence). V lost 5 bases to trimming and J lost 0 bases; unmatched junction nucleotides: 9. Here the CDR3 reads CASSGDRGQSMNTEAFF. DNA of the CDR3: TGTGCCAGCAGTGGGGACAGGGGTCAATCGATGAACACTGAAGCTTTCTTT.

This clone showed up just once. This rearrangement joins TRBV7-9 to TRBJ1-6; no reliable D call. Germline CDR1 and CDR2: SEHNR and FQNEAQ (reference sequence). The V end was cut by 5 bases, the J end by 7 bases, with 6 bases between. This CDR3 has 12 residues. The chain's CDR3 is CASSRGNSPLHF. CDR3 bases: TGTGCCAGCAGCCGGGGAAATTCACCCCTCCACTTT.

This chain uses TRBV2 with TRBJ1-4, with unresolved D. Germline CDR1 is SNHLY and CDR2 is FYNNEI. The CDR3 runs 16 residues. Between the trimmed V and J ends, which lost 7 bases and 8 bases, there was a span of 23 bases. The CDR3 region has the DNA TGTGCCAGCACCCAAAGCGTGGCAGTAGTAAACGAAAAACTGTTTTTT. This sequence encodes CASTQSVAVVNEKLFF.

V usage is TRBV14 and J usage is TRBJ2-7, with D possibly being TRBD2 (6 bases). Germline V gene sequence: CDR1 SGHDN, CDR2 FVKESK. V dropped 10 bases and J dropped 0 bases, with 10 bases sitting between them. The CDR3 totals 12 residues. CDR3 protein: CATGRSSYEQYF. As DNA, the CDR3 is TGTGCCACTGGGAGGAGCTCCTACGAGCAGTACTTC.

The chain recombines TRBV3-1 (or the pseudogene TRBV3-2) with TRBJ1-6; D remains ambiguous. Per germline, CDR1 LGHDT and CDR2 YNNKEL (reference sequence). V dropped 0 bases and J dropped 5 bases, with 5 bases sitting between them. The CDR3 is 14 residues long. The CDR3 DNA reads TGTGCCAGCAGCCAAGAAACAGATAATTCACCCCTCCACTTT. This translates into CASSQETDNSPLHF.

The chain couples TRBV6-1 to TRBJ2-7; 8 bases match TRBD1. J lost 6 bases, V lost 2 bases, and 6 bases had no gene match. The CDR3 runs 14 residues. From germline, CDR1 is MNHNS and CDR2 SASEGT. The CDR3 is CASSEWDRFSEQYF. The CDR3 region has the DNA TGTGCCAGCAGTGAATGGGACAGGTTTAGCGAGCAGTACTTC.

This chain connects TRBV6-1 to TRBJ2-1; 11 bases map to TRBD2. V was clipped by 2 bases and J by 5 bases; unmatched bases: 11. Germline V CDR1 and CDR2: MNHNS, SASEGT. CDR3 length: 18 residues. The CDR3 region has the DNA TGTGCCAGCAGTGAAAGAGTGGCTAGCGGGGGGCAAGACAATGAGCAGTTCTTC. Residues: CASSERVASGGQDNEQFF.

V and J are TRBV3-1 (or the pseudogene TRBV3-2) and TRBJ2-1, with TRBD2 matching 10 bases. The trim removed 4 bases at V and 8 bases at J, leaving 11 bases unmatched. Germline CDR1 reads LGHDT; CDR2 reads YNNKEL (reference sequence). The CDR3 runs to 16 residues. Here the CDR3 DNA reads TGTGCCAGCAGCCTCCTAGCGGGAGAATACCTCGATGAGCAGTTCTTC. Translation: CASSLLAGEYLDEQFF.

This clone was counted a single time. This chain uses TRBV4-1 with TRBJ1-1; 7 bases agree with TRBD1. Germline V gene data show CDR1 as MGHRA and CDR2 as YSYEKL. The CDR3 is 15 amino acids. Trimming removed 4 bases from V and 2 bases from J; junction bases left unmatched: 7. DNA of the CDR3: TGCGCCAGCAGCCGTCCGGGACAGAGAAACACTGAAGCTTTCTTT. Its protein is CASSRPGQRNTEAFF.

The V gene is TRBV10-3, the J gene TRBJ1-2; 10 bases align to TRBD1. This CDR3 region has 14 residues. V shed 2 bases and J 7 bases; nucleotides not matched to a gene: 4. The germline gives CDR1 ENHRY, CDR2 SYGVKD. DNA for the CDR3: TGTGCCATCAGTGAGGACAGGGGGCTGGGTGGCTACACCTTC. This translates into CAISEDRGLGGYTF.

This rearrangement joins TRBV5-6 to TRBJ2-3; 9 nucleotides agree with TRBD2. Trimming at V came to 0 bases and at J to 0 bases, leaving 5 bases not matched to a gene. CDR3 length: 17 amino acids. Germline values: CDR1 SGHDT, CDR2 YYEEEE. The CDR3 DNA follows: TGTGCCAGCAGCTTGGGACTAGCGGTGACTAGCACAGATACGCAGTATTTT. Its translation: CASSLGLAVTSTDTQYF.

This clone appeared a single time. This chain links TRBV27 with TRBJ2-5, with 7 bases identical to TRBD1. V lost 6 bases, J lost 0 bases, and 7 bases stayed unmatched. CDR3 length: 15 amino acids. Germline CDR1 MNHEY, CDR2 SMNVEV (reference sequence). The chain's CDR3 is CASRRTGVYQETQYF. CDR3 sequence (DNA): TGTGCCAGCAGACGGACAGGCGTTTACCAAGAGACCCAGTACTTC.

This clone appeared a single time. The chain couples TRBV19 to TRBJ2-7, with 8 positions matching TRBD1. The CDR3 totals 13 residues. V lost 5 bases, J lost 7 bases, and 7 bases stayed unmatched. Germline V gene data show CDR1 as LNHDA and CDR2 as SQIVND (reference sequence). The chain's CDR3 is CASSPRGLGEQYF. The CDR3, as DNA: TGTGCCAGTAGTCCCAGGGGGCTAGGGGAGCAGTACTTC.

The chain uses TRBV4-2 and TRBJ2-3, with TRBD2 matching over 10 bases. The CDR3 extends over 17 amino acids. Germline V lookup: CDR1 LGHNA, CDR2 YNFKEQ. V gave up 4 bases and J gave up 4 bases; unmatched junction bases: 11. The DNA for the CDR3 is TGTGCCAGCAGCCCCAGCACTAGCGGGACTGGGGCAGATACGCAGTATTTT. Protein: CASSPSTSGTGADTQYF.

The rearrangement links TRBV6-2 or TRBV6-3 to TRBJ2-7, with D possibly matching TRBD1 (5 bases). Deletions cut 1 base from V and 6 bases from J, with 7 bases between. The CDR3 sequence is 12 residues long. Per germline, CDR1 MNHEY and CDR2 SVGEGT. The CDR3 reads CASSYFRAEQYF. Here the CDR3 DNA reads TGTGCCAGCAGTTACTTCAGGGCCGAGCAGTACTTC.

The chain couples TRBV18 to TRBJ1-2, with 10 bases that match TRBD1. Germline lookup yields CDR1 KGHSH and CDR2 LQKENI. The CDR3 covers 17 residues. V lost 1 base to trimming and J lost 1 base; unmatched junction nucleotides: 6. The DNA of the CDR3 is TGTGCCAGCTCACCACGGACCGGACAGGGGGGTAACTATGGCTACACCTTC. It specifies CASSPRTGQGGNYGYTF.